This T cell receptor beta chain derives from a study of blood T cell repertoires in COVID-19. Study details: COVID-19 samples, acute and convalescent, were from the United States, Italy and Spain. The analysed material was cDNA or gDNA that came from T cells, B-cell-depleted T cells, or PBMCs.

All enrollees were about 18 to 89 years old and from roughly 26 US areas. Germline lookup yields CDR1 SGHRS and CDR2 YFSETQ. This CDR3 has 14 residues. Trimming pared 5 bases from V and 2 bases from J, leaving 13 bases between. In the original analysis: Counts of nucleated cells, estimated from reference gene primer amplification, were obtained. Assay used: immunoSEQ multiplex PCR; TCRdb lists only in-frame clones, some missing. V, J and clone size derive from that table, while D and trimming were established from the DNA sequence. This table holds a few hundred thousand clones, about 90% found once. This TCR came from a human donor in a cohort exposed to, infected with or recovered from COVID-19 (not recorded which). The donor label of this sample is uncertain. The rearrangement joins TRBV5-1 to TRBJ2-5; TRBD1 is a possible D gene (5 bases). Sequencing was done on a sample of PBMCs or T cells enriched from blood (not recorded which). The CDR3 region is CASRHLTAQETQYF. The CDR3 DNA sequence: TGCGCCAGCAGGCATTTGACAGCGCAAGAGACCCAGTACTTC.